This passage covers 17 T cell receptor beta chains from one sample sequenced in a study of OX40 agonist ivuxolimab in advanced cancers. The assay was immunoSEQ multiplex PCR, and TCRdb's table has in-frame clones only and misses some. The data hold some 75,000 clones, with over 75% observed a single time. The sample here was CD4+ or CD8+ T cells sorted from blood, taken in a trial of the OX40 agonist ivuxolimab. Receptors were obtained from an adult with an advanced solid tumor such as melanoma, head and neck, liver or kidney cancer.

This chain joins TRBV19 and TRBJ1-5, with 7 bases that match TRBD1. V shed 4 bases, J shed 5 bases, and the junction held 8 bases outside the gene matches. CDR1 LNHDA and CDR2 SQIVND come from the germline V gene (reference sequence). The CDR3 has 15 residues. CDR3 protein: CASSTDRRWDQPQHF. CDR3 sequence (DNA): TGTGCCAGTAGTACGGACAGGAGGTGGGATCAGCCCCAGCATTTT.

This rearrangement joins TRBV5-6 to TRBJ2-2; D uncertain. With 5 bases removed from V and 3 bases from J, the gap between germline ends came to 2 bases. Looked up from germline, CDR1 is SGHDT and CDR2 is YYEEEE. The CDR3 has 11 residues. The chain's CDR3 is CASRDTGELFF. The DNA of the CDR3 is TGTGCCAGCAGGGACACCGGGGAGCTGTTTTTT.

The V and J genes are TRBV29-1 and TRBJ1-2, with a possible D match to TRBD1 (5 bases). This CDR3 region has 12 residues. V was cut by 7 bases and J by 4 bases, with 13 bases left in between. Germline values: CDR1 SQVTM, CDR2 ANQGSEA. The CDR3: CSARGAGYGYTF. The CDR3, as DNA: TGCAGCGCCCGCGGGGCAGGCTATGGCTACACCTTC.

The rearrangement joins TRBV19 to TRBJ2-3; the match to TRBD2 covers 7 bases. V was pared by 3 bases and J by 3 bases, with 9 bases of the junction left unmatched. Germline V gives CDR1 LNHDA, CDR2 SQIVND (reference sequence). The CDR3 is 16 amino acids. The CDR3 here is CASSIAGGGWTDTQYF. DNA for the CDR3: TGTGCCAGTAGTATTGCGGGCGGGGGTTGGACAGATACGCAGTATTTT.

This clone was found a few times. The V call is TRBV9, the J call TRBJ1-1; the D gene is possibly TRBD1 (6 bases). The CDR3 loop spans 14 amino acids. Trimming took off 0 bases at V and 2 bases at J, with 8 bases between the two ends. Germline V lookup: CDR1 SGDLS, CDR2 YYNGEE. Here the CDR3 reads CASSVGTANTEAFF. The CDR3, as DNA: TGTGCCAGCAGCGTAGGGACAGCCAACACTGAAGCTTTCTTT.

The chain employs TRBV18 and TRBJ1-1; D remains ambiguous. CDR3 size: 14 residues. V was cut by 3 bases and J by 5 bases, with 13 bases left in between. Germline-derived CDR1 and CDR2 are KGHSH and LQKENI. The CDR3 loop is CASSPLEGDTEAFF. The CDR3 bases are TGTGCCAGCTCACCCCTTGAGGGAGATACTGAAGCTTTCTTT.

There are a few counts of this clone. The chain couples TRBV11-2 to TRBJ1-6, with no clear D. The CDR3 has 15 residues. V was pared by 6 bases and J by 6 bases, with 15 bases between. The germline CDR1 and CDR2 sequences are SGHAT and FQNNGV. The CDR3 region is CASRLLAGGNSPLHF. The DNA for the CDR3 is TGTGCCAGCAGGCTCCTAGCGGGCGGTAATTCACCCCTCCACTTT.

This chain joins TRBV5-1 and TRBJ2-4; 7 bases are a match to TRBD1. Germline-derived CDR1 and CDR2 are SGHRS and YFSETQ. The CDR3 covers 17 residues. The trim removed 0 bases at V and 3 bases at J, leaving 9 bases unmatched. The CDR3 bases are TGCGCCAGCAGCTTGGAAGGGCAGGGGGTTGGCAAAAACATTCAGTACTTC. It yields the protein CASSLEGQGVGKNIQYF. The full variable domain, in which reference TRBV5-1 and TRBJ2-4 provide the parts outside the CDR3, is KAGVTQTPRYLIKTRGQQVTLSCSPISGHRSVSWYQQTPGQGLQFLFEYFSETQRNKGNFPGRFSGRQFSNSRSEMNVSTLELGDSALYLCASSLEGQGVGKNIQYFGAGTRLSVL.

The gene calls are TRBV5-1 and TRBJ2-3, with 7 bases fitting TRBD1. Germline V gene lookup returns CDR1 SGHRS and CDR2 YFSETQ. The length of the CDR3 is 16 residues. V was clipped by 6 bases and J by 0 bases; unmatched bases: 10. CDR3 residues: CASTLLGQYSTDTQYF. CDR3 coding DNA: TGCGCCAGCACCTTATTGGGACAGTACAGCACAGATACGCAGTATTTT.

This rearrangement joins TRBV4-3 to TRBJ2-1, with 16 bases aligning to TRBD2. Germline assignment: CDR1 LGHNA and CDR2 YSLEER. J lost 3 bases, V lost 0 bases, and 8 bases had no gene match. The CDR3 totals 20 residues. The CDR3: CASSQDDPGLAGGLYNEQFF. CDR3 nucleotides: TGCGCCAGCAGCCAAGATGACCCGGGACTAGCGGGGGGGCTCTACAATGAGCAGTTCTTC.

The J gene is TRBJ2-7, the V gene TRBV11-2, with D perhaps matching TRBD1 (6 bases). Germline V lookup: CDR1 SGHAT, CDR2 FQNNGV. The CDR3 is 14 residues long. V lost 3 bases, J lost 0 bases, and 9 bases lay in between. In nucleotides, the CDR3 is TGTGCCAGCAGCTTCGACAGGACCTCCTACGAGCAGTACTTC. This sequence encodes CASSFDRTSYEQYF.

The V and J genes are TRBV7-8 and TRBJ1-1, with 9 bases matching TRBD1. The germline gives CDR1 SGHVS, CDR2 FQNEAQ. V gave up 5 bases and J gave up 1 base; unmatched junction bases: 11. The CDR3 runs 17 residues. The CDR3 here is CASSPGKDRGKNTEAFF. CDR3 nucleotide sequence: TGTGCCAGCAGCCCTGGTAAGGACAGGGGAAAGAACACTGAAGCTTTCTTT.

This chain joins TRBV28 and TRBJ1-6; D remains ambiguous. Germline V gene sequence: CDR1 MDHEN, CDR2 SYDVKM. Trimming took 5 bases from V and 2 from J, leaving 13 bases between them. The CDR3 contains 16 residues. This CDR3 is CASSADGRAYNSPLHF. In DNA, the CDR3 is TGTGCCAGCAGTGCGGACGGTCGCGCCTATAATTCACCCCTCCACTTT.

This chain uses TRBV6-1 with TRBJ2-2, with D hard to call. V dropped 6 bases and J dropped 4 bases, with 6 bases sitting between them. CDR3 size: 12 residues. From germline, CDR1 is MNHNS and CDR2 SASEGT. CDR3 coding DNA: TGTGCCAGCAGCCCTGGCACCGGGGAGCTGTTTTTT. It yields the protein CASSPGTGELFF.

The J gene is TRBJ2-7, the V gene TRBV21-1; no DNA check was done on the table's D call, TRBD1. TRBV21-1 represents a pseudogene. This CDR3 is built from 14 residues. The CDR3, as DNA: TGTGCCAGCAATAAAGCAGGCCAGGCAGACGAGCAGTACTTC. Protein product: CASNKAGQADEQYF.

This clone was observed a single time. The chain uses TRBV19 and TRBJ2-7; perhaps TRBD1 as D (5 bases). Germline CDR1 LNHDA, CDR2 SQIVND (reference sequence). V dropped 3 bases and J dropped 7 bases, with 16 bases sitting between them. The CDR3 has 14 amino acids. In nucleotides, the CDR3 is TGTGCCAGTAGTATCGACAGAAACTACGGAGAGCAGTACTTC. Amino acid sequence: CASSIDRNYGEQYF.

The chain joins TRBV27 to TRBJ1-1, with 7 bases lining up with TRBD1. V trimming: 5 bases; J trimming: 1 base; junction bases outside the gene matches: 10. There are 16 residues in the CDR3. Germline V CDR1 and CDR2: MNHEY, SMNVEV (reference sequence). Here the CDR3 reads CASSRPPGTANTEAFF. The CDR3 DNA is TGTGCCAGCAGTCGCCCACCCGGGACAGCGAACACTGAAGCTTTCTTT.